This T cell receptor (beta chain) was found in a study of shared clonotypes between healthy human individuals. Profiling relied on immunoSEQ multiplex PCR, and the TCRdb table lists in-frame clones only, not all of them. Of over a million clones detected, approximately 80% appear once; the ten largest clones hold more than 0.55%. Study-wide results and limits: At large depth, rarefaction still showed sorted-subset sequencing to be incomplete.

Worth noting for this clone: The antigen remains undetermined.

What was sequenced was memory CD4+ T cells from PBMCs. The sample's subset: CD45RA-negative fraction. The TCR originated in a man aged 18-30 years in good health. Some clones in this sample may be carry-over from other donors' samples.

The CDR3 coding sequence is TGTGCCACCAGCACGGGGGACTCTGGAAACACCATATATTTT. Its protein product is CATSTGDSGNTIYF. The rearrangement uses TRBV15 and TRBJ1-3, with D maybe TRBD1 (5 bases). From germline, CDR1 is LNHNV and CDR2 YYDKDF (reference sequence). The CDR3 covers 14 residues. V was trimmed by 4 bases and J by 0 bases, leaving 7 bases between them.